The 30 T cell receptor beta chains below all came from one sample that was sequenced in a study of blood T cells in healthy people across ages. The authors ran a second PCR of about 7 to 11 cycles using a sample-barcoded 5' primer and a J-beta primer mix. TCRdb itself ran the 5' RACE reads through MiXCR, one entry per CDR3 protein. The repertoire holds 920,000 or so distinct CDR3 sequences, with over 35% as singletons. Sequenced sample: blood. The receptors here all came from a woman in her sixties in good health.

The chain's CDR3 is CSALDREESYEQYF. CDR3 DNA sequence: TGCAGTGCTCTGGACAGGGAGGAATCCTACGAGCAGTACTTC. V gene TRBV20-1 combines with J gene TRBJ2-7; TRBD1 matches 8 bases. CDR3 length: 14 residues. The trim removed 5 bases at V and 1 base at J, leaving 7 bases unmatched. Germline assignment: CDR1 DFQATT and CDR2 SNEGSKA (reference sequence).

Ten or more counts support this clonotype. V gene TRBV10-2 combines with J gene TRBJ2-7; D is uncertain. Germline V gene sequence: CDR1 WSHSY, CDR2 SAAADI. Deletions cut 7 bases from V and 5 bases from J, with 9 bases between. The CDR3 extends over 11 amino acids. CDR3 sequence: CASTLVNEQYF. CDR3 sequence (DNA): TGCGCCAGCACCCTAGTGAACGAGCAGTACTTC.

CDR3: CASSDYRTGGETQYF. Written as DNA, the CDR3 is TGTGCCAGCAGTGACTATCGGACAGGGGGAGAGACCCAGTACTTC. This chain uses TRBV25-1 with TRBJ2-5; TRBD1 aligns across 10 bases. CDR3 length: 15 residues. V lost 3 bases, J lost 4 bases, and 5 bases stayed unmatched. The V gene's germline CDR1 is MGHDK and CDR2 SYGVNS.

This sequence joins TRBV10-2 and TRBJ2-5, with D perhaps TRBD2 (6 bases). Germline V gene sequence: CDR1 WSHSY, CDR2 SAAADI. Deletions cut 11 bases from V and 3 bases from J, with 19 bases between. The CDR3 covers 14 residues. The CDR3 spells CAGDGGVVKETQYF. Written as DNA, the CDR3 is TGCGCCGGGGATGGCGGGGTTGTCAAAGAGACCCAGTACTTC.

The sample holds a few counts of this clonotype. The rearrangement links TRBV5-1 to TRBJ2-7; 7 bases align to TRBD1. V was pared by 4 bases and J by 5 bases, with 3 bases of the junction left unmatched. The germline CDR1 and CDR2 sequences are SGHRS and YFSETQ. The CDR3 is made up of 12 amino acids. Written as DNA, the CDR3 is TGCGCCAGCAGCGAGGACAGGAACGAGCAGTACTTC. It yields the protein CASSEDRNEQYF.

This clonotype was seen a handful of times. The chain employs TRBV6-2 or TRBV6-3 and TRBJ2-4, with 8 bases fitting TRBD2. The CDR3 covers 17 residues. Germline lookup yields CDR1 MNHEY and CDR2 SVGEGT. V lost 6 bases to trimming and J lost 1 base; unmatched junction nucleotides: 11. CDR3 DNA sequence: TGTGCCAGCAGACGCACCCAGCGGGAGAGGGCCAAAAACATTCAGTACTTC. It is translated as CASRRTQRERAKNIQYF.

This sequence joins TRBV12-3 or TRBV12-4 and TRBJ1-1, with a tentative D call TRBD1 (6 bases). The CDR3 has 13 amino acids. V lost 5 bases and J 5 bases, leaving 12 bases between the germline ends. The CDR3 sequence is CASSRGTATEAFF. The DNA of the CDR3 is TGTGCCAGCAGTAGGGGGACGGCAACTGAAGCTTTCTTT.

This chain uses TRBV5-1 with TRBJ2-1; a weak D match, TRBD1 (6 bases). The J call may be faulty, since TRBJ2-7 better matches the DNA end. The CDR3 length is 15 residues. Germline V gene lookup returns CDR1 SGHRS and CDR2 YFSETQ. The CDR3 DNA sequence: TGCGCCAGCAGAAACAGGGAGAGCTCCTACAATGAGCAGTACTTC. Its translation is CASRNRESSYNEQYF.

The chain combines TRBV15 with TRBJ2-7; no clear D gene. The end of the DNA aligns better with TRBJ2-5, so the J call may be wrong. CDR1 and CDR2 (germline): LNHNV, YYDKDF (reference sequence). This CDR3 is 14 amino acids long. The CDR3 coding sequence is TGTGCCACCAGCAGCCCCCTGAGCGTCCAGACCCAGTACTTC. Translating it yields CATSSPLSVQTQYF.

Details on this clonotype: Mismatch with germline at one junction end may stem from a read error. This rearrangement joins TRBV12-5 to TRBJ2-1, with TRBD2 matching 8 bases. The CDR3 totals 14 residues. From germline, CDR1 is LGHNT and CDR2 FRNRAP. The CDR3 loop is CAGGGTSSYNEQFF. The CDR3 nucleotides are TGTGCTGGTGGGGGGACTAGCTCCTACAATGAGCAGTTCTTC.

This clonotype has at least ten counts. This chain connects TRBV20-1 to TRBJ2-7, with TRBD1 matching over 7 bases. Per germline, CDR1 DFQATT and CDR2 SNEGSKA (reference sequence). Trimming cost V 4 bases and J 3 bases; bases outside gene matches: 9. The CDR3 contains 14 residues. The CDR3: CSANLRDRDYEQYF. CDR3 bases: TGCAGTGCTAACCTCCGGGACAGAGACTACGAGCAGTACTTC.

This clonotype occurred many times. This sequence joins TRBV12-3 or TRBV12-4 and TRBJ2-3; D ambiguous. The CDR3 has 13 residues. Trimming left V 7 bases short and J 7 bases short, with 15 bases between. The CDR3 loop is CASTKGLVNTQYF. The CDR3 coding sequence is TGTGCCAGCACCAAGGGTTTGGTGAATACGCAGTATTTT.

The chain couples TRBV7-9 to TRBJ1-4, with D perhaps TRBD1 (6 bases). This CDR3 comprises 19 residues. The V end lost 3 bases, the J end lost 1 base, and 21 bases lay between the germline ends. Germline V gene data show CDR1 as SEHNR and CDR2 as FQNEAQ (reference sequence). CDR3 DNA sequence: TGTGCCAGCAGCTTGGGGGAAGCGGGGGGGGCCGGAACTAATGAAAAACTGTTTTTT. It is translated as CASSLGEAGGAGTNEKLFF.

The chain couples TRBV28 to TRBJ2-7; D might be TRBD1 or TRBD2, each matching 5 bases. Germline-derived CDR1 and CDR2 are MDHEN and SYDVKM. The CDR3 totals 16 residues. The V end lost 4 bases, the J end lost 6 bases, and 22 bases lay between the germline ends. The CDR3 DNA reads TGTGCCAGCAGTTCCCCCCGGGGCTCATATCATTCCGAGCAGTACTTC. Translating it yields CASSSPRGSYHSEQYF. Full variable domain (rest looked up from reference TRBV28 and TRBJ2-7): DVKVTQSSRYLVKRTGEKVFLECVQDMDHENMFWYRQDPGLGLRLIYFSYDVKMKEKGDIPEGYSVSREKKERFSLILESASTNQTSMYLCASSSPRGSYHSEQYFGPGTRLTVT.

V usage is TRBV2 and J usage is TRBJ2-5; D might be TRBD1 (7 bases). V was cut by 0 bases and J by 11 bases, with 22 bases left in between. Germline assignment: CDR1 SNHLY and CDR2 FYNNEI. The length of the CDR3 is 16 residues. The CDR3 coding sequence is TGTGCCAGCAGTGAAGCGAGGCAGGGGGGAGGAAATGAGCAGTACTTC. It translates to CASSEARQGGGNEQYF. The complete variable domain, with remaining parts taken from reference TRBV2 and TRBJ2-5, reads EPEVTQTPSHQVTQMGQEVILRCVPISNHLYFYWYRQILGQKVEFLVSFYNNEISEKSEIFDDQFSVERPDGSNFTLKIRSTKLEDSAMYFCASSEARQGGGNEQYFGPGTRLLVL.

In DNA, the CDR3 is TGTGCCAGCAGTTTATCGGGACAGCTCCGGGGCGCCTACGAGCAGTACTTC. Translating gives CASSLSGQLRGAYEQYF. V and J are TRBV27 and TRBJ2-7; TRBD1 matches at 7 bases. The trim removed 0 bases at V and 2 bases at J, leaving 10 bases unmatched. The CDR3 has 17 residues. Germline CDR1 MNHEY, CDR2 SMNVEV (reference sequence).

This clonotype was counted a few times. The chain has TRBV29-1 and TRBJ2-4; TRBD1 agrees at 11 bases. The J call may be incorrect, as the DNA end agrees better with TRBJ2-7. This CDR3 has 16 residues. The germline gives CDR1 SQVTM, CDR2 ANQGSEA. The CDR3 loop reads CSVEGGQGARPYEQYF. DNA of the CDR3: TGCAGCGTTGAGGGAGGACAGGGGGCGCGCCCCTACGAGCAGTACTTC.

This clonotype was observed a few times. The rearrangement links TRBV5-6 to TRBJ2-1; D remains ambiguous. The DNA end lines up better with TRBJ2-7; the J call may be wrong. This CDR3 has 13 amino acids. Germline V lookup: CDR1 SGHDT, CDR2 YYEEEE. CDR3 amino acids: CASSLINLNEQYF. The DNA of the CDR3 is TGTGCCAGCAGCTTAATCAACCTCAATGAGCAGTACTTC.

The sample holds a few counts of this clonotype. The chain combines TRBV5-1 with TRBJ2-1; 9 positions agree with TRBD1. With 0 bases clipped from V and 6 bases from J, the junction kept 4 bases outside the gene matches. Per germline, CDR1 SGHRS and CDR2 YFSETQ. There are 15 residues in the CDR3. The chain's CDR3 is CASSLDRGLTNEQFF. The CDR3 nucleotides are TGCGCCAGCAGCTTGGACAGGGGGCTTACCAATGAGCAGTTCTTC. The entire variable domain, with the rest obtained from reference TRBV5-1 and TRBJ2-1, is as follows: KAGVTQTPRYLIKTRGQQVTLSCSPISGHRSVSWYQQTPGQGLQFLFEYFSETQRNKGNFPGRFSGRQFSNSRSEMNVSTLELGDSALYLCASSLDRGLTNEQFFGPGTRLTVL.

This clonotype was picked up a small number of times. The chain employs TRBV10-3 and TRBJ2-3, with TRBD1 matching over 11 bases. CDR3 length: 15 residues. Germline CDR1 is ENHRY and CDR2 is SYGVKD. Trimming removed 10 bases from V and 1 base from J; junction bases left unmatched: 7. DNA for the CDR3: TGTGCCACCCAGGGACAGGGGGGAGGCACAGATACGCAGTATTTT. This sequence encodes CATQGQGGGTDTQYF.

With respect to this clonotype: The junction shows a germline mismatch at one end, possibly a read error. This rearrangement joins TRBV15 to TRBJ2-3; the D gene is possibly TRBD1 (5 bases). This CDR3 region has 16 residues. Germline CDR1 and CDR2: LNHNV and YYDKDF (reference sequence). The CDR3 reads CVTSIKVPRAADTQYF. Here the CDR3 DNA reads TGTGTCACCAGCATTAAGGTCCCCAGGGCGGCAGATACGCAGTATTTT.

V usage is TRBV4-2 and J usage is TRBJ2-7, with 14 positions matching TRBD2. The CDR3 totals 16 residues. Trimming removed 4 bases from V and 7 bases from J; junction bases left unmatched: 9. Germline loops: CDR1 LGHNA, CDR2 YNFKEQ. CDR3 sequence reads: CASSPGLAGAHNEQYF. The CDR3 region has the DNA TGTGCCAGCAGCCCGGGACTAGCGGGAGCCCACAATGAGCAGTACTTC.

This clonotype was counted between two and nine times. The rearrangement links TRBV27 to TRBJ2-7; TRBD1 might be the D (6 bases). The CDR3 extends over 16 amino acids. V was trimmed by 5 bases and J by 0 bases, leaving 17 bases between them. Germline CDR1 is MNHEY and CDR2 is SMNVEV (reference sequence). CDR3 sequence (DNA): TGTGCCAGCAGTCCCAGTGAGGGGGATCGCTCCTACGAGCAGTACTTC. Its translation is CASSPSEGDRSYEQYF.

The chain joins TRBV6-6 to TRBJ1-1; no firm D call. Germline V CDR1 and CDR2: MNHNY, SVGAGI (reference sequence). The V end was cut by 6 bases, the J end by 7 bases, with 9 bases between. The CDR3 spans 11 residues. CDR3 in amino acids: CASSTGDEAFF. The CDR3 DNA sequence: TGTGCCAGCAGCACTGGAGATGAAGCTTTCTTT.

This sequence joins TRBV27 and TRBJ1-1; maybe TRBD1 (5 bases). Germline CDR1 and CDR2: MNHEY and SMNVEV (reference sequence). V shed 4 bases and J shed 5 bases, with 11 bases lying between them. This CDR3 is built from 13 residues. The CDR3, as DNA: TGTGCCAGCAGTTCCTCAGGGTATACTGAAGCTTTCTTT. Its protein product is CASSSSGYTEAFF.

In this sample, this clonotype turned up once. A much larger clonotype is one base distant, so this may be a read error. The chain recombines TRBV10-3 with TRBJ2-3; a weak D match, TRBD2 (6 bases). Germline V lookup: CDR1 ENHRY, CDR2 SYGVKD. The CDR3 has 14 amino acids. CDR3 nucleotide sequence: TGTGCAACCTGTTCGCGGGAAGCCCCAGATACGCAGTATTTT. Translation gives CATCSREAPDTQYF.

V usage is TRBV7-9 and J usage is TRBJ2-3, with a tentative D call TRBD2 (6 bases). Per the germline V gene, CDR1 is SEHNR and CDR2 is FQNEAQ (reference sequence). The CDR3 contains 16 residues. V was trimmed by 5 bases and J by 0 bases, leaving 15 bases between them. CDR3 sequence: CASSTPGLPSTDTQYF. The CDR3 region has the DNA TGTGCCAGCAGCACCCCGGGACTCCCGAGCACAGATACGCAGTATTTT. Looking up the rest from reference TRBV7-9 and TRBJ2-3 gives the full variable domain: DTGVSQNPRHKITKRGQNVTFRCDPISEHNRLYWYRQTLGQGPEFLTYFQNEAQLEKSRLLSDRFSAERPKGSFSTLEIQRTEQGDSAMYLCASSTPGLPSTDTQYFGPGTRLTVL.

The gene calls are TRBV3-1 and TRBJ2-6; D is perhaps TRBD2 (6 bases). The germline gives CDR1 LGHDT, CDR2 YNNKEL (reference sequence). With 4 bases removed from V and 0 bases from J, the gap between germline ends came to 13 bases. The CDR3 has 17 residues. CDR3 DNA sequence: TGTGCCAGCAGCCCGTTTAGCGGCAGCTCTGGGGCCAACGTCCTGACTTTC. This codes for CASSPFSGSSGANVLTF.

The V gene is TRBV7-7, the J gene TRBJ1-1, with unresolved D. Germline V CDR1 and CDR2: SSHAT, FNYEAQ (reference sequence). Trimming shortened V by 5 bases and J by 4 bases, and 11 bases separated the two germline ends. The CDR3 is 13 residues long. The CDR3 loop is CASSRRLGTEAFF. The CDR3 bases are TGTGCCAGCAGCCGGAGGTTGGGCACTGAAGCTTTCTTT.

Written as DNA, the CDR3 is TGCAGCGTCGGACGGGCAATGAACACTGAAGCTTTCTTT. Protein product: CSVGRAMNTEAFF. This chain connects TRBV29-1 to TRBJ1-1; D remains unclear. Germline V gene sequence: CDR1 SQVTM, CDR2 ANQGSEA. V dropped 6 bases and J dropped 0 bases, with 11 bases sitting between them. The CDR3 is 13 amino acids.